This TCR beta chain was profiled in a study of blood T cell repertoires in COVID-19. The protocol was immunoSEQ multiplex PCR, while the TCRdb copy is restricted to in-frame clones and leaves out a portion. The repertoire holds about 97,000 clones, with approximately 86% as singletons. The sequence came from a woman between 50 and 59 years old with COVID-19, enrolled during active disease. The sequencing input was peripheral blood.

The CDR3 sequence: CASSLDIRNTIYF. The CDR3 region has the DNA TGTGCCAGCAGCTTAGACATTCGAAACACCATATATTTT. The chain carries TRBV7-9 and TRBJ1-3; D call uncertain. Trimming removed 1 base from V and 5 bases from J, with 6 bases in between. Germline values: CDR1 SEHNR, CDR2 FQNEAQ (reference sequence). CDR3 size: 13 residues.